This T cell receptor (beta chain) was sequenced in a study of technical replicates of blood from a handful of donors. The assay was immunoSEQ multiplex PCR, and TCRdb's table has in-frame clones only and misses some. The data show more than 70,000 clones, 93% seen once. The CDR3 totals 14 residues. V shed 6 bases and J shed 1 base, with 11 bases lying between them. Per germline, CDR1 MNHNY and CDR2 SVGAGI (reference sequence). The clonotype originates from a human donor in good health. The sample was T cells isolated from PBMCs. The chain employs TRBV6-6 and TRBJ2-3; D is perhaps TRBD2 (6 bases). The CDR3: CASRGGAGTDTQYF. CDR3 nucleotide sequence: TGTGCCAGCAGGGGCGGGGCGGGCACAGATACGCAGTATTTT.